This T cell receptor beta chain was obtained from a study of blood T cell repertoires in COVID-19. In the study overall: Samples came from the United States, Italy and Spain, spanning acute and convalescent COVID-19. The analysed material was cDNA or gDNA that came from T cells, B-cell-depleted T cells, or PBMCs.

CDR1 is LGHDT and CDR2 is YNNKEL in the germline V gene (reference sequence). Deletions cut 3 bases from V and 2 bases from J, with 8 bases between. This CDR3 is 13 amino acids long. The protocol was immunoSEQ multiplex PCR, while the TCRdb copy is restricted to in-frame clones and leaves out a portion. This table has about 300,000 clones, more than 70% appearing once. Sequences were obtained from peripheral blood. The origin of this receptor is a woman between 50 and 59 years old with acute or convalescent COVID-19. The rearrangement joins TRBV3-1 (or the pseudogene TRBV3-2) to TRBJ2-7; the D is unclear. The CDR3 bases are TGTGCCAGCAGCCAGGGCACCACCTACGAGCAGTACTTC. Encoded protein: CASSQGTTYEQYF.